Below, 2 T cell receptor beta chains from the same sample are listed, as sequenced in a study of blood T cell repertoires in COVID-19. Measured with immunoSEQ multiplex PCR; TCRdb has only the in-frame clones, and not every one. The repertoire consists of 250,000 to 350,000 clones, with around 85% occurring once and the leading ten covering under 3%. Sequenced: PBMCs or T cells enriched from blood (not recorded which). These receptors were obtained from a woman aged 50 to 60 who had recovered from COVID-19.

A few counts support this clone. The chain employs TRBV7-9 and TRBJ2-1; tentatively, D is TRBD2 (6 bases). The CDR3 extends over 17 amino acids. Deletions cut 5 bases from V and 0 bases from J, with 17 bases between. Germline V lookup: CDR1 SEHNR, CDR2 FQNEAQ (reference sequence). CDR3 protein: CASSPPVAVSSYNEQFF. DNA of the CDR3: TGTGCCAGCAGCCCTCCGGTAGCGGTAAGCTCCTACAATGAGCAGTTCTTC.

The chain combines TRBV7-8 with TRBJ1-2, with D tentatively TRBD1 (5 bases). Germline V gene sequence: CDR1 SGHVS, CDR2 FQNEAQ. V lost 4 bases, J lost 7 bases, and 13 bases lay in between. The CDR3 totals 13 residues. The CDR3 sequence is CASSSDRTGGYTF. The CDR3, as DNA: TGTGCCAGCAGCTCAGACAGAACTGGTGGCTACACCTTC.